The clone carrying this T cell receptor (beta chain) was detected only a few times. The target antigen is unknown. Time point specified: blood 2 weeks post-SBRT. Treatment defined: 15 Gy SBRT to primary tumor, nephrectomy 4 weeks later. Germline V gene lookup returns CDR1 SNHLY and CDR2 FYNNEI. The CDR3 loop spans 14 amino acids. The V end was cut by 3 bases, the J end by 4 bases, with 10 bases between. This sample was taken from a study of radiation and T cells in renal cell carcinoma. Study-level findings and limits: In blood, top tumor clones expanded by 2 weeks, shrinking by 4.

Clones were sequenced by immunoSEQ multiplex PCR, and TCRdb holds only the in-frame ones, with some missing. Counted here are fewer than 90,000 clones, 86% occurring once; the ten biggest clones make up under 25%. The sequencing here drew on blood, taken from a patient whose treatment included radiotherapy and nephrectomy. This receptor was identified in a woman in her forties or fifties with renal cell carcinoma. V usage is TRBV2 and J usage is TRBJ1-5, with D perhaps matching TRBD1 (6 bases). The DNA for the CDR3 is TGTGCCAGCAGTGATTATGACAGGAATCAGCCCCAGCATTTT. Amino acids: CASSDYDRNQPQHF.